Many counts were recorded for the clone carrying this T cell receptor (beta chain). The entry originates in a study of T-cell reconstitution after alpha-beta-depleted transplantation in children. TCRbeta library preparation incorporated unique molecular identifiers. TCRdb redid the calling of the PCR reads with MiXCR, one entry per CDR3 protein. The table has 240,000 or so distinct CDR3 sequences, approximately 8% seen once. Germline loops: CDR1 MDHEN, CDR2 SYDVKM. V lost 5 bases to trimming and J lost 0 bases, with 11 bases between them. The CDR3 spans 14 residues. The sequence derives from a male patient aged 10 to 17 who had a stem cell transplant for acute lymphoblastic leukemia, so the T cells may come from the graft donor. This rearrangement joins TRBV28 to TRBJ2-7; a weak D match, TRBD1 (6 bases). This specimen consisted of PBMCs, mostly from graft donor cells, obtained 180 days after TCRalphabeta/CD19-depleted stem cell transplant. CDR3 loop: CASSIGQHSYEQYF. For the CDR3, the DNA is TGTGCCAGCAGTATCGGACAGCACTCCTACGAGCAGTACTTC. Complete variable domain (other parts from reference TRBV28 and TRBJ2-7): DVKVTQSSRYLVKRTGEKVFLECVQDMDHENMFWYRQDPGLGLRLIYFSYDVKMKEKGDIPEGYSVSREKKERFSLILESASTNQTSMYLCASSIGQHSYEQYFGPGTRLTVT.